The 3 T cell receptor beta chains below come from one sample, sequenced in a study of T-cell memory formation after mild COVID-19. Each CDR3 protein gets one entry after TCRdb re-called the 5' RACE reads with MiXCR. Counted here are 170,000 or so distinct CDR3 sequences, 20% to 25% occurring once; the ten biggest clones make up under 25%. The sample was PBMCs or a T cell subset sorted from them (not recorded which). Receptors were obtained from an adult woman who had mild COVID-19 (a few samples of this study predate the infection). Cell type and time point are not known.

The chain links TRBV27 to TRBJ1-5, with TRBD1 as a possible D gene (5 bases). The germline gives CDR1 MNHEY, CDR2 SMNVEV (reference sequence). Deletions cut 2 bases from V and 3 bases from J, with 8 bases between. This CDR3 region has 14 residues. The CDR3 nucleotides read TGTGCCAGCAGTTTAAGGGGAATCAATCAGCCCCAGCATTTT. This gives the protein CASSLRGINQPQHF.

The chain combines TRBV20-1 with TRBJ2-5; D unclear. CDR1 is DFQATT, CDR2 SNEGSKA, per germline (reference sequence). CDR3 length: 13 amino acids. Trimming left V 3 bases short and J 4 bases short, with 12 bases between. CDR3 loop: CSARGLGRETQYF. The CDR3 region has the DNA TGCAGTGCTAGGGGTCTGGGCCGAGAGACCCAGTACTTC.

DNA for the CDR3: TGTGCCAGCAGCCAAGATTCGAGTACCGGTGAGACCCAGTACTTC. Protein: CASSQDSSTGETQYF. The rearrangement joins TRBV3-1 to TRBJ2-5, with unresolved D. Trimming removed 0 bases from V and 5 bases from J, with 13 bases in between. This CDR3 is built from 15 residues. Looked up from germline, CDR1 is LGHDT and CDR2 is YNNKEL (reference sequence).